This TCR beta chain is drawn from a study of blood T cell repertoires in COVID-19. Under the authors' procedure: Nucleated cell number was recorded as an estimate derived from reference gene primer amplification. Profiling relied on immunoSEQ multiplex PCR, and the TCRdb table lists in-frame clones only, not all of them. V and J calls and clone size are copied from that table; D and trimming were computed from the DNA. The sample contains under 50,000 clones, 82% of which appear only once. Germline V gene sequence: CDR1 SGHNT, CDR2 YYREEE (reference sequence). V lost 0 bases, J lost 2 bases, and 11 bases lay in between. There are 15 residues in the CDR3.

This TCR came from an older woman with acute or convalescent COVID-19. The source material was peripheral blood. The chain recombines TRBV5-4 with TRBJ1-1; TRBD1 is a possible D gene (5 bases). CDR3 protein: CASSLGGSLNTEAFF. The CDR3 region has the DNA TGTGCCAGCAGCTTGGGGGGCAGCCTTAACACTGAAGCTTTCTTT.